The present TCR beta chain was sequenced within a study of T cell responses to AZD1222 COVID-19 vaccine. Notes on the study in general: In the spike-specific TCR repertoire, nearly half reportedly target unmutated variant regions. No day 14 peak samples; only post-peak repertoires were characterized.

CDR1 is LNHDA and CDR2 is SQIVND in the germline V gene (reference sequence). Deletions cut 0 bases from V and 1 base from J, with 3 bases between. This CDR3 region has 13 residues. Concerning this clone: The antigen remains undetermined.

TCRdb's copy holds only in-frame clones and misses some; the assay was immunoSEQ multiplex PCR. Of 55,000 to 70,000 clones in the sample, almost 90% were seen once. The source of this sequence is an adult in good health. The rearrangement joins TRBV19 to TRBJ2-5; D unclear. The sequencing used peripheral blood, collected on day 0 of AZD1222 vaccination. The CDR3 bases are TGTGCCAGTAGTATAGACTTCCAAGAGACCCAGTACTTC. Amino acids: CASSIDFQETQYF.